These 2 T cell receptor beta chains were all obtained from the same sample, sequenced in a study of control samples from healthy donors and cancer patients. Sequencing was performed with immunoSEQ multiplex PCR; in TCRdb, only in-frame clones are kept and a portion is missing. The table includes about 140,000 clones, about 85% detected once. Sequenced: blood. These receptors came from a woman in her twenties or thirties in good health.

The chain joins TRBV4-1 to TRBJ1-6; D gene ambiguous. Germline V gives CDR1 MGHRA, CDR2 YSYEKL. V lost 0 bases and J lost 0, with 9 bases in between. The CDR3 loop spans 17 amino acids. CDR3 bases: TGCGCCAGCAGCCAAGAGGCGGCAAGCTCCTATAATTCACCCCTCCACTTT. It translates to CASSQEAASSYNSPLHF.

J is TRBJ2-1 and V is TRBV5-4; TRBD1 might be the D (5 bases). Germline V gene sequence: CDR1 SGHNT, CDR2 YYREEE (reference sequence). Trimming pared 0 bases from V and 7 bases from J, leaving 8 bases between. The CDR3 sequence is 13 residues long. CDR3 sequence reads: CASSLGQRNEQFF. The CDR3 region has the DNA TGTGCCAGCAGCTTGGGACAGAGGAATGAGCAGTTCTTC. Supplemented by reference TRBV5-4 and TRBJ2-1, the full variable domain reads ETGVTQSPTHLIKTRGQQVTLRCSSQSGHNTVSWYQQALGQGPQFIFQYYREEENGRGNFPPRFSGLQFPNYSSELNVNALELDDSALYLCASSLGQRNEQFFGPGTRLTVL.